The present TCR beta chain was sequenced within a study of blood T cell repertoires in COVID-19. In the study overall: Nucleic acid was either cDNA or gDNA, and it came from T cells, B-cell-depleted T cells, or PBMCs.

Of note for this clone: Other DNA sequences in this sample translate to the same CDR3.

As handled by the study authors: Amplified reference gene primers provided the basis for estimating nucleated cell counts. Data came from immunoSEQ multiplex PCR; TCRdb stores just in-frame clones and leaves some out. V, J and clone size reflect that table, while D and trimming were determined from the DNA. This sample carries 95,000 to 150,000 clones, roughly 78% of them seen once, and the ten largest clones take approximately 16%. Looked up from germline, CDR1 is MDHEN and CDR2 is SYDVKM. V lost 5 bases and J lost 2, with 12 bases in between. This CDR3 has 15 residues. The rearrangement uses TRBV28 and TRBJ2-2, with TRBD2 as a possible D gene (6 bases). Material for sequencing was peripheral blood. The sequence derives from a man in his 60s with active or convalescent COVID-19. CDR3 region: CASSLGLFNTGELFF. The CDR3 nucleotides read TGTGCCAGCAGTCTGGGACTGTTTAACACCGGGGAGCTGTTTTTT.